This record looks at one TCR beta chain sequence and its context. The antigen is not known. The data were obtained in a study of blood T cells in healthy people across ages. Study-wide results and limits: More naive CD4+ cells and higher diversity were found in long-lived than in aged donors.

The donors, all healthy, were Caucasians living in Russia, aged roughly 6 to 100. The study isolated at least 6.5 million PBMCs from each sample. A J-beta primer mix and a sample-barcoded 5' primer were used in a second PCR of about 7 to 12 cycles. Each sample yielded at least 2.5 million CDR3-containing paired-end reads. Each CDR3 protein gets one entry after TCRdb re-called the 5' RACE reads with MiXCR. Of over a million distinct CDR3 sequences in the sample, more than 40% are singletons; the top ten hold approximately 20%. The CDR3 runs to 13 residues. Germline-derived CDR1 and CDR2 are ENHRY and SYGVKD. V lost 6 bases to trimming and J lost 5 bases, with 13 bases between them.

The genes are TRBV10-3 and TRBJ1-2; D is possibly TRBD1 (5 bases). The clonotype originates from an older woman in good health. Material for sequencing was blood. The CDR3 here is CAISGGASYGYTF. CDR3 nucleotide sequence: TGTGCCATCAGCGGGGGTGCATCTTATGGCTACACCTTC.